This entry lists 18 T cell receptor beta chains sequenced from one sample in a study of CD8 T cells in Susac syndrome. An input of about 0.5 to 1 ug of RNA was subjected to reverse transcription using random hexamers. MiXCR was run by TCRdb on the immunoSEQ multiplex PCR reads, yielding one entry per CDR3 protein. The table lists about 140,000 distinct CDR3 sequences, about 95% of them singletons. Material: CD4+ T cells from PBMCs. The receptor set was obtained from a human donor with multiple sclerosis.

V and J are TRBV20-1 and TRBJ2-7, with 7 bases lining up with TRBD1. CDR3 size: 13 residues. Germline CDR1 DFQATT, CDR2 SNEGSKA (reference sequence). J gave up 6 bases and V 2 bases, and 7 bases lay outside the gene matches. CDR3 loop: CSARKTGLAEQYF. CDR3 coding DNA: TGCAGTGCTAGAAAGACAGGGTTGGCCGAGCAGTACTTC.

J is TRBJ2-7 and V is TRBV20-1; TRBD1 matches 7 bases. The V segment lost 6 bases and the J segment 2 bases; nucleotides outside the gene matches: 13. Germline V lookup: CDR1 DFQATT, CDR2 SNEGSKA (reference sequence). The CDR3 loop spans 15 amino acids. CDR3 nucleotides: TGCAGTGCGAAGCGCACAGGGGTACGAACCTACGAGCAGTACTTC. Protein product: CSAKRTGVRTYEQYF.

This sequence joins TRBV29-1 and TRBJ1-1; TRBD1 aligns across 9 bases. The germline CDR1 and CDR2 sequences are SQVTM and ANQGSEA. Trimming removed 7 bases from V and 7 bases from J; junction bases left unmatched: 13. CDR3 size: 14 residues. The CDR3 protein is CSATQQGAGDEAFF. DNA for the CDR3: TGCAGCGCCACGCAACAGGGGGCGGGAGATGAAGCTTTCTTT. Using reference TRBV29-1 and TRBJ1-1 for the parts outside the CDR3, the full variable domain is SAVISQKPSRDICQRGTSLTIQCQVDSQVTMMFWYRQQPGQSLTLIATANQGSEATYESGFVIDKFPISRPNLTFSTLTVSNMSPEDSSIYLCSATQQGAGDEAFFGQGTRLTVV.

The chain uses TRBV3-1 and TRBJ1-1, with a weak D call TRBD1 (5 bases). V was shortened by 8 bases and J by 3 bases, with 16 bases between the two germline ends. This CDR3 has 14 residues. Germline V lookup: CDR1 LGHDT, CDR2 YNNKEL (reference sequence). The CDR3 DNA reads TGTGCCAGCGCCACGATAAGAGGGGACACTGAAGCTTTCTTT. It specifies CASATIRGDTEAFF.

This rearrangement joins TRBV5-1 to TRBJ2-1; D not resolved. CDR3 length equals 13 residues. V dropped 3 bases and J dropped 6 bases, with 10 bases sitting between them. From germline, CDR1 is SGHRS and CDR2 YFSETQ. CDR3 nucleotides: TGCGCCAGCAGCTCAAAAATTTCCAATGAGCAGTTCTTC. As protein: CASSSKISNEQFF.

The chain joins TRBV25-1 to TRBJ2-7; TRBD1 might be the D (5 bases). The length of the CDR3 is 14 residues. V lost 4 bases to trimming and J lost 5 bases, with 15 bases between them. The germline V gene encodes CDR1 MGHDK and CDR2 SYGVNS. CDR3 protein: CASSGVTGPHEQYF. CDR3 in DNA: TGTGCCAGCAGTGGGGTCACAGGACCCCACGAGCAGTACTTC.

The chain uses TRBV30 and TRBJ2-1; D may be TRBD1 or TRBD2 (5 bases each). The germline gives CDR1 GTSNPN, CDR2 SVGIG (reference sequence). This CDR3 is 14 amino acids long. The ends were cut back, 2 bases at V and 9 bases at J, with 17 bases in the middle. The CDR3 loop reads CAWSPRDPGGEQFF. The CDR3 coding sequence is TGTGCCTGGAGTCCAAGGGACCCAGGAGGTGAGCAGTTCTTC.

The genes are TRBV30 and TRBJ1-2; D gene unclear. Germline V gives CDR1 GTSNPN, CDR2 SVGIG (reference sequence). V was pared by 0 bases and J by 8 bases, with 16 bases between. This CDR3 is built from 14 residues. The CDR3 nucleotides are TGTGCCTGGAGTGTACGATTAGGGCAAGAGGGCTACACCTTC. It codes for CAWSVRLGQEGYTF.

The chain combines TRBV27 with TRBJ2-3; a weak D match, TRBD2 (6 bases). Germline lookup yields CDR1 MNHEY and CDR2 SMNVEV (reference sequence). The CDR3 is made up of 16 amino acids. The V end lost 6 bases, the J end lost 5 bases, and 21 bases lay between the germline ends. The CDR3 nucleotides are TGTGCCAGCAGGACCTTTCTAGCGTCCCAAGGAGATACGCAGTATTTT. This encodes CASRTFLASQGDTQYF.

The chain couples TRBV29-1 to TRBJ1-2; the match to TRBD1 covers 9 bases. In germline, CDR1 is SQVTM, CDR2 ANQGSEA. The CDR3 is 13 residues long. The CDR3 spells CGTGIAGTGGYTF. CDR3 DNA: TGCGGGACCGGAATTGCGGGGACAGGGGGCTACACCTTC. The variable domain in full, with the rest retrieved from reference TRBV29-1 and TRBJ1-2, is SAVISQKPSRDICQRGTSLTIQCQVDSQVTMMFWYRQQPGQSLTLIATANQGSEATYESGFVIDKFPISRPNLTFSTLTVSNMSPEDSSIYLCGTGIAGTGGYTFGSGTRLTVV.

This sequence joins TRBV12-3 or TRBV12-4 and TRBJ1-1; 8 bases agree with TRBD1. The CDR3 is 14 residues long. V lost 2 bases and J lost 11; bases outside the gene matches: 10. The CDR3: CASSLNPDRGMAFF. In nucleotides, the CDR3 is TGTGCCAGCAGTTTAAACCCCGACAGGGGAATGGCTTTCTTT.

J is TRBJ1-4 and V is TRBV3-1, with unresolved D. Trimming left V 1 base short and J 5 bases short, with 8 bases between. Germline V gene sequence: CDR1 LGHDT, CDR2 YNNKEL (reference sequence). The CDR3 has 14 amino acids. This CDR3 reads CASSQAGANEKLFF. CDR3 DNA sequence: TGTGCCAGCAGCCAAGCGGGTGCAAATGAAAAACTGTTTTTT.

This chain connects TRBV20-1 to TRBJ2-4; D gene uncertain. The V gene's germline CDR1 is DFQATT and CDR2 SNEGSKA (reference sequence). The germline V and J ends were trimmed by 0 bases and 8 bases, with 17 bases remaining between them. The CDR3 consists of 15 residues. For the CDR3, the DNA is TGCAGTGCTAGAGATTCGATCGGCCGCCCGGACATTCAGTACTTC. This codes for CSARDSIGRPDIQYF.

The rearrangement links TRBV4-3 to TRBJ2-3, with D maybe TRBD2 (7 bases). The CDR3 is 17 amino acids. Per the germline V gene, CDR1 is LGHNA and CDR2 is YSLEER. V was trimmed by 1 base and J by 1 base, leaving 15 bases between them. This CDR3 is CASSQVLGGGGTDTQYF. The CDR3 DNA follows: TGCGCCAGCAGCCAAGTTTTGGGAGGGGGGGGCACAGATACGCAGTATTTT.

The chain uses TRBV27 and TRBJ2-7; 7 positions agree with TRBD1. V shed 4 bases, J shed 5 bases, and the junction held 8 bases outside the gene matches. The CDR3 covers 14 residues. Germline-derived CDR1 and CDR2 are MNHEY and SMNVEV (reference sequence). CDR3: CASSSGTALDEQYF. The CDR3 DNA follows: TGTGCCAGCAGTTCCGGGACAGCTTTAGACGAGCAGTACTTC.

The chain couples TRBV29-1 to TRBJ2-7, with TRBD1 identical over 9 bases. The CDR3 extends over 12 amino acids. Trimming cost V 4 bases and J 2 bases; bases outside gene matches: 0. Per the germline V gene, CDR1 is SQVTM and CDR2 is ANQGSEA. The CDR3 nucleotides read TGCAGCGTTGGGACAGGGGCCTACGAGCAGTACTTC. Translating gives CSVGTGAYEQYF.

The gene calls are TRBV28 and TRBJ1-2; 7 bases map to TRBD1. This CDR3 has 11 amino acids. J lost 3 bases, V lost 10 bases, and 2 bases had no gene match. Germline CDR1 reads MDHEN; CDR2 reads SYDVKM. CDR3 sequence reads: CATRGDYGYTF. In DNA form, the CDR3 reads TGTGCCACCAGGGGGGACTATGGCTACACCTTC.

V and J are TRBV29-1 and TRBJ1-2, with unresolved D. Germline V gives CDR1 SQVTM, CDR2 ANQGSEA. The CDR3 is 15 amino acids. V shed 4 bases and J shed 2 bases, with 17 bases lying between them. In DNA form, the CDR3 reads TGCAGCGTTGGCTCAGGACTTTTATACAACTATGGCTACACCTTC. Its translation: CSVGSGLLYNYGYTF.